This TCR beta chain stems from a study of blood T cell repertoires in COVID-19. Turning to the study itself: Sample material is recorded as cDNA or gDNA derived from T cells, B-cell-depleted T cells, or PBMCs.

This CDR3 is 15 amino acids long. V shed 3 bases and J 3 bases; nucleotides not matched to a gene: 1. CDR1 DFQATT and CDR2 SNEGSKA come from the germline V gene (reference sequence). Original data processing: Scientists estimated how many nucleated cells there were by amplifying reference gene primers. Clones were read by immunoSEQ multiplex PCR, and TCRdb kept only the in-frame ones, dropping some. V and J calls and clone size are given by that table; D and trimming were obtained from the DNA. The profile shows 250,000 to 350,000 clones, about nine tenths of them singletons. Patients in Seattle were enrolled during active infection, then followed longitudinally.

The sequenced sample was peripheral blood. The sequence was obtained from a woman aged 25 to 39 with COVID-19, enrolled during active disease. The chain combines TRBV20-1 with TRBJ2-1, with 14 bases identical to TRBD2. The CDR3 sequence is CSASGTSGSYNEQFF. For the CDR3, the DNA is TGCAGTGCTAGTGGGACTAGCGGGAGCTACAATGAGCAGTTCTTC.